These 24 T cell receptor beta chains share one sample of origin, sequenced in a study of shared clonotypes between healthy human individuals. The repertoire was sequenced with immunoSEQ multiplex PCR; TCRdb's copy has only in-frame clones and lacks some. The repertoire has approximately 740,000 clones, roughly 70% of them found once; the top ten carry roughly 1.7%. Sequencing used memory CD4+ T cells sorted from blood. The subset here: CD45RA-negative fraction. The origin of the receptors is a woman under 40 in good health.

The chain joins TRBV4-1 to TRBJ2-7, with 7 bases identical to TRBD2. The CDR3 totals 14 residues. V shed 1 base, J shed 3 bases, and the junction held 3 bases outside the gene matches. The germline V gene encodes CDR1 MGHRA and CDR2 YSYEKL. CDR3 coding DNA: TGCGCCAGCAGCCAAGGGGACTACAACTACGAGCAGTACTTC. Its translation is CASSQGDYNYEQYF.

The V gene is TRBV30, the J gene TRBJ1-2, with 12 bases matching TRBD1. The CDR3 loop spans 16 amino acids. V was clipped by 5 bases and J by 7 bases; unmatched bases: 14. CDR1 is GTSNPN, CDR2 SVGIG, per germline (reference sequence). The DNA for the CDR3 is TGTGCCTGGGGTGAGGGGACAGGGGGCTTCATCGGTGGCTACACCTTC. This translates into CAWGEGTGGFIGGYTF.

This clone was counted once. The V call is TRBV11-2, the J call TRBJ1-3; D unresolved. This CDR3 is built from 12 residues. Trimming took 2 bases from V and 6 from J, leaving 5 bases between them. Germline V gene sequence: CDR1 SGHAT, CDR2 FQNNGV. CDR3 DNA: TGTGCCAGCAGCTTAACATTAAACACCATATATTTT. This encodes CASSLTLNTIYF. The full variable domain, rest sourced from reference TRBV11-2 and TRBJ1-3, is EAGVAQSPRYKIIEKRQSVAFWCNPISGHATLYWYQQILGQGPKLLIQFQNNGVVDDSQLPKDRFSAERLKGVDSTLKIQPAKLEDSAVYLCASSLTLNTIYFGEGSWLTVV.

The chain recombines TRBV19 with TRBJ1-5; D remains unclear. The germline V gene encodes CDR1 LNHDA and CDR2 SQIVND (reference sequence). Deletions cut 4 bases from V and 0 bases from J, with 10 bases between. The CDR3 is 15 amino acids. The DNA for the CDR3 is TGTGCCAGTAGTAGGGCCCTCATTAGCAATCAGCCCCAGCATTTT. This gives the protein CASSRALISNQPQHF.

This clone was seen a few times. This rearrangement joins TRBV19 to TRBJ2-7; D might be TRBD1 or TRBD2, each matching 5 bases. The germline V and J ends were trimmed by 4 bases and 4 bases, with 11 bases remaining between them. The CDR3 loop spans 13 amino acids. Germline loops: CDR1 LNHDA, CDR2 SQIVND (reference sequence). This CDR3 is CASSSRDQYEQYF. CDR3 in DNA: TGTGCCAGTAGTAGCCGGGACCAATACGAGCAGTACTTC. Using reference TRBV19 and TRBJ2-7 for the parts outside the CDR3, the full variable domain is DGGITQSPKYLFRKEGQNVTLSCEQNLNHDAMYWYRQDPGQGLRLIYYSQIVNDFQKGDIAEGYSVSREKKESFPLTVTSAQKNPTAFYLCASSSRDQYEQYFGPGTRLTVT.

Remarks on this clone: Other nucleotide sequences from this sample produce the same CDR3. The V call is TRBV5-1, the J call TRBJ2-1; D not resolved. V lost 1 base to trimming and J lost 3 bases, with 11 bases between them. Germline V gene lookup returns CDR1 SGHRS and CDR2 YFSETQ. The CDR3 extends over 15 amino acids. The CDR3 bases are TGCGCCAGCAGCTTGAGCTCGGCAGGCTACAATGAGCAGTTCTTC. This sequence encodes CASSLSSAGYNEQFF.

This clone was counted a few times. V and J are TRBV6-1 and TRBJ2-3; 10 nucleotides align to TRBD2. V lost 6 bases and J lost 5; bases outside the gene matches: 8. The CDR3 contains 15 residues. Per germline, CDR1 MNHNS and CDR2 SASEGT. The CDR3 DNA reads TGTGCCAGCAGAAGATTAGCGGGAGGCATAGATACGCAGTATTTT. The encoded protein is CASRRLAGGIDTQYF.

The chain is built from TRBV4-1 and TRBJ1-3; no clear D. Germline values: CDR1 MGHRA, CDR2 YSYEKL. The ends were cut back, 4 bases at V and 2 bases at J, with 3 bases in the middle. The CDR3 is made up of 12 amino acids. CDR3 region: CASSRPGNTIYF. CDR3 nucleotides: TGCGCCAGCAGCCGTCCTGGAAACACCATATATTTT.

V and J are TRBV11-2 and TRBJ2-1; 9 nucleotides agree with TRBD2. V dropped 5 bases and J dropped 2; count of bases not matched to a gene: 10. The CDR3 consists of 17 residues. The germline CDR1 and CDR2 sequences are SGHAT and FQNNGV. In DNA, the CDR3 is TGTGCCAGCAGCGATCCCATGCGGGAGGGCCCCTACAATGAGCAGTTCTTC. Its translation is CASSDPMREGPYNEQFF.

The chain joins TRBV21-1 to TRBJ1-1; no DNA check was done on the table's D call, TRBD1. TRBV21-1 is tagged as a pseudogene. This CDR3 region has 15 residues. For the CDR3, the DNA is TGTGCCAGCAGCAAACGGACTGCAGGGGGTACTGAAGCTTTCTTT. It specifies CASSKRTAGGTEAFF.

This chain links TRBV5-4 with TRBJ2-7; 14 bases line up with TRBD2. The CDR3 length is 18 residues. Germline CDR1 and CDR2: SGHNT and YYREEE (reference sequence). The V segment lost 0 bases and the J segment 1 base; nucleotides outside the gene matches: 6. This CDR3 reads CASSLVPGLAGASYEQYF. The CDR3 DNA follows: TGTGCCAGCAGCTTGGTACCGGGACTAGCGGGAGCTTCCTACGAGCAGTACTTC.

The chain links TRBV2 to TRBJ1-2; D gene uncertain. CDR3 length: 14 amino acids. Germline V gene sequence: CDR1 SNHLY, CDR2 FYNNEI. The V end was cut by 1 base, the J end by 7 bases, with 13 bases between. As DNA, the CDR3 is TGTGCCAGCAGTGAAGAGATGCGGTCGGGTGGCTACACCTTC. This sequence encodes CASSEEMRSGGYTF.

V is TRBV19 and J is TRBJ2-7; 8 nucleotides match TRBD1. J gave up 2 bases and V 4 bases, and 4 bases lay outside the gene matches. The CDR3 totals 14 residues. Germline-derived CDR1 and CDR2 are LNHDA and SQIVND (reference sequence). The CDR3 loop is CASSRTGIPYEQYF. As DNA, the CDR3 is TGTGCCAGTAGTAGGACAGGGATCCCCTACGAGCAGTACTTC.

The rearrangement joins TRBV28 to TRBJ1-4; D is possibly TRBD1 (5 bases). V lost 5 bases and J 5 bases, leaving 15 bases between the germline ends. The CDR3 sequence is 15 residues long. The germline gives CDR1 MDHEN, CDR2 SYDVKM. The CDR3, as DNA: TGTGCCAGCAGTCGGAACCAGGGTCTGAATGAAAAACTGTTTTTT. It translates to CASSRNQGLNEKLFF.

This clone was detected only once. The chain carries TRBV11-2 and TRBJ2-7, with a tentative D call TRBD1 (6 bases). The CDR3 covers 15 residues. Germline-derived CDR1 and CDR2 are SGHAT and FQNNGV. V was pared by 5 bases and J by 7 bases, with 21 bases between. The chain's CDR3 is CASSVTRGRGVEQYF. As DNA, the CDR3 is TGTGCCAGCAGCGTAACCAGGGGCCGGGGAGTGGAGCAGTACTTC.

In its sample, this clone was seen once. The chain couples TRBV18 to TRBJ2-3; 8 nucleotides align to TRBD1. The CDR3 is 17 amino acids. V dropped 2 bases and J dropped 4; count of bases not matched to a gene: 11. The germline V gene encodes CDR1 KGHSH and CDR2 LQKENI. The CDR3 reads CASSPYLAGGNSDTQYF. CDR3 bases: TGTGCCAGCTCACCATACTTGGCAGGGGGCAACTCAGATACGCAGTATTTT.

This clone was counted ten times or more. The chain recombines TRBV25-1 with TRBJ2-7; D gene uncertain. Deletions cut 6 bases from V and 2 bases from J, with 14 bases between. The CDR3 length is 14 residues. The germline CDR1 and CDR2 sequences are MGHDK and SYGVNS. As DNA, the CDR3 is TGTGCCAGCAGATTTAGGTTTTTCACCTACGAGCAGTACTTC. Residues: CASRFRFFTYEQYF.

This chain connects TRBV27 to TRBJ2-7, with D perhaps TRBD2 (6 bases). Germline CDR1 reads MNHEY; CDR2 reads SMNVEV (reference sequence). V lost 8 bases and J 3 bases, leaving 29 bases between the germline ends. This CDR3 contains 18 residues. This CDR3 is CASGSNTRTTREYYEQYF. The CDR3 DNA is TGTGCCAGCGGCTCCAACACGCGGACTACAAGGGAATACTACGAGCAGTACTTC.

The V gene is TRBV7-8, the J gene TRBJ2-1; D unresolved. CDR1 is SGHVS, CDR2 FQNEAQ, per germline. This CDR3 comprises 13 residues. V was trimmed by 0 bases and J by 3 bases, leaving 3 bases between them. The chain's CDR3 is CASSLALYNEQFF. The CDR3 DNA sequence: TGTGCCAGCAGCTTAGCTCTCTACAATGAGCAGTTCTTC.

The chain combines TRBV11-2 with TRBJ2-1, with D possibly matching TRBD1 (5 bases). Germline CDR1 reads SGHAT; CDR2 reads FQNNGV. Deletions cut 5 bases from V and 4 bases from J, with 9 bases between. CDR3 length equals 13 residues. The CDR3 spells CASSPTGYNEQFF. DNA of the CDR3: TGTGCCAGCAGCCCTACAGGTTACAATGAGCAGTTCTTC.

V usage is TRBV28 and J usage is TRBJ1-2, with 8 bases aligning to TRBD1. Trimming at V came to 4 bases and at J to 6 bases, leaving 7 bases not matched to a gene. CDR1 is MDHEN, CDR2 SYDVKM, per germline. This CDR3 spans 14 amino acids. The CDR3, as DNA: TGTGCCAGCAGTTCACAGGGGGAAGGTAATGGCTACACCTTC. Translating it yields CASSSQGEGNGYTF.

This rearrangement joins TRBV28 to TRBJ2-7; 14 bases fit TRBD2. Trimming cost V 4 bases and J 2 bases; bases outside gene matches: 1. The germline CDR1 and CDR2 sequences are MDHEN and SYDVKM. The CDR3 loop spans 15 amino acids. CDR3: CASSSGLAGAYEQYF. The CDR3 DNA reads as TGTGCCAGCAGTTCGGGACTAGCGGGAGCCTACGAGCAGTACTTC.

The V gene is TRBV7-8, the J gene TRBJ2-1, with 10 nucleotides matching TRBD2. Germline-derived CDR1 and CDR2 are SGHVS and FQNEAQ. Trimming took 5 bases from V and 7 from J; bases not matched to a gene: 8. This CDR3 region has 15 residues. The CDR3 reads CASSPTSGTFNEQFF. DNA of the CDR3: TGTGCCAGCAGCCCCACTAGCGGGACTTTTAATGAGCAGTTCTTC.

The chain recombines TRBV7-2 with TRBJ2-1; D could derive from TRBD1 or TRBD2 (5 bases each). From germline, CDR1 is SGHTA and CDR2 FQGNSA. The CDR3 loop spans 13 amino acids. V lost 5 bases to trimming and J lost 8 bases, with 13 bases between them. The CDR3 DNA sequence: TGTGCCAGCAGCCGGGGACCCTCGGATGAGCAGTTCTTC. Translating it yields CASSRGPSDEQFF.